The clone carrying this T cell receptor beta chain was counted at least ten times. Time point denoted: newly diagnosed GD, antithyroid drugs for less than 3 months. Isolated PBMC RNA provided the starting material for the TCR library. The data stem from a study of regulatory T cells in long-lasting Graves disease. Combining iRepertoire HTBI primers with Arm-PCR of CDR3 regions, the authors built TCR beta libraries. TCRdb used MiXCR to reprocess the multiplex PCR reads, holding one entry per CDR3 protein. The sample has hundreds of thousands of distinct CDR3 sequences, roughly 17% seen once; the top ten hold roughly 30%. V was shortened by 4 bases and J by 0 bases, with 7 bases between the two germline ends. The CDR3 is 13 residues long. The V gene's germline CDR1 is SGHRS and CDR2 YFSETQ. This sample was also put to use in a study of T cells in Graves' hyperthyroidism and ophthalmopathy. That work states: Across 18 months, stable Graves' hyperthyroidism was marked by no progression to ophthalmopathy. The HTBI primer set served for first-round RT-PCR of the TCR CDR3.

This sequence originates from a man aged 40-49 years with Graves disease. The rearrangement joins TRBV5-1 to TRBJ1-1; the D is unclear. Sequencing was performed on peripheral blood mononuclear cells (PBMCs), taken at new diagnosis, from a patient treated with antithyroid drugs. In nucleotides, the CDR3 is TGCGCCAGCAGCAGATACATGAACACTGAAGCTTTCTTT. Protein product: CASSRYMNTEAFF.